In its sample, the clone carrying this TCR beta chain was seen once. The sample originates from a study of blood T cell repertoires in COVID-19. Germline CDR1 is SGDLS and CDR2 is YYNGEE. The CDR3 has 14 residues. The V segment lost 4 bases and the J segment 4 bases; nucleotides outside the gene matches: 6. Method: immunoSEQ multiplex PCR; TCRdb's copy keeps in-frame clones and lacks some. The sample includes under 250,000 clones, approximately 89% of them seen just once. The origin of this receptor is a woman aged 40 to 50 who had been exposed to COVID-19. The chain combines TRBV9 with TRBJ2-7, with TRBD1 identical over 9 bases. Input material: PBMCs or T cells enriched from blood (not recorded which). The CDR3 sequence: CASSKGQGIYEQYF. The CDR3 region has the DNA TGTGCCAGCAGCAAGGGACAGGGAATTTACGAGCAGTACTTC.